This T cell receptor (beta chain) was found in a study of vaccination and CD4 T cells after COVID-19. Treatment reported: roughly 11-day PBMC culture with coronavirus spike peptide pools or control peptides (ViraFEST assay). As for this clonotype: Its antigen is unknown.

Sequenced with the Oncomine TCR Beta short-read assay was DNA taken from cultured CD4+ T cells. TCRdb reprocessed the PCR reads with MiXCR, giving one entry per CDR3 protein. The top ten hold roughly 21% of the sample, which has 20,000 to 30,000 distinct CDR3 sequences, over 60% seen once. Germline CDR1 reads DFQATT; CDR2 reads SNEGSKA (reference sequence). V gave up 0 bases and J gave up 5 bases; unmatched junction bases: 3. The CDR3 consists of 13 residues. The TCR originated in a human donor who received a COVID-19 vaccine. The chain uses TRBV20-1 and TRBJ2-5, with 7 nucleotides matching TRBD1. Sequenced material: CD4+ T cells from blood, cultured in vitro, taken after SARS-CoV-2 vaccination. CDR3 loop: CSARDDRVETQYF. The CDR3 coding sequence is TGCAGTGCTAGAGATGACAGGGTGGAGACCCAGTACTTC.